This T cell receptor (beta chain) was documented in a study of beta chain features in type 1 diabetes. Study-wide points: The influence of HLA type on TCRB rearrangement stayed undetermined.

CDR1 is SGHDT, CDR2 YYEEEE, per germline. The CDR3 covers 14 residues. The V and J ends lost 4 bases and 2 bases respectively, with 13 bases between them. About this clone: What it binds is unknown.

The investigators reverse transcribed all of the isolated RNA, so they sequenced expressed TCRB transcripts. TCRdb's table, derived via immunoSEQ multiplex PCR, lists solely in-frame clones and lacks some. This table holds approximately 40,000 clones, roughly 50% found once. Sequences were obtained from stem cell memory CD4+ T cells from blood. This chain joins TRBV5-6 and TRBJ2-7, with a weak D call TRBD2 (5 bases). This TCR derives from a woman aged 30 to 39 in good health. The CDR3 region is CASSLRTQTYEQYF. CDR3 sequence (DNA): TGTGCCAGCAGCCTAAGGACTCAAACCTACGAGCAGTACTTC.